The 13 T cell receptor beta chains in this list originate from one sample, sequenced in a study of blood T cell repertoires in COVID-19. Sequencing was performed with immunoSEQ multiplex PCR; in TCRdb, only in-frame clones are kept and a portion is missing. The sample shows roughly 170,000 clones, about 84% of them seen only once. The sequenced sample was PBMCs or T cells enriched from blood (not recorded which). Receptor source: a man aged 45 to 65 who had recovered from COVID-19.

This clone was detected a few times. The chain employs TRBV27 and TRBJ1-1; tentatively, D is TRBD1 (6 bases). CDR1 is MNHEY and CDR2 is SMNVEV in the germline V gene (reference sequence). V lost 4 bases and J 4 bases, leaving 13 bases between the germline ends. CDR3 length: 14 amino acids. CDR3 sequence (DNA): TGTGCCAGCAGTTCCCTACAGGGATCCACTGAAGCTTTCTTT. Amino acid sequence: CASSSLQGSTEAFF.

V gene TRBV6-1 combines with J gene TRBJ1-6; TRBD1 matches 8 bases. The germline V gene encodes CDR1 MNHNS and CDR2 SASEGT. This CDR3 comprises 16 residues. V was pared by 3 bases and J by 7 bases, with 8 bases of the junction left unmatched. The CDR3 protein is CASSDPQGAGNSPLHF. DNA of the CDR3: TGTGCCAGCAGTGACCCGCAGGGGGCAGGGAATTCACCCCTCCACTTT.

The chain links TRBV5-1 to TRBJ1-3; 12 bases map to TRBD1. The CDR3 sequence is 16 residues long. Germline V gene lookup returns CDR1 SGHRS and CDR2 YFSETQ. After removal of 4 bases from V and 3 bases from J, the junction contained 5 bases not matched to a gene. CDR3 loop: CASSEGQGAVGNTIYF. The CDR3 bases are TGCGCCAGCAGCGAGGGACAGGGGGCGGTTGGAAACACCATATATTTT.

This clone appeared a single time. The rearrangement uses TRBV5-6 and TRBJ2-7; the match to TRBD1 covers 9 bases. Germline V lookup: CDR1 SGHDT, CDR2 YYEEEE. V lost 1 base to trimming and J lost 2 bases; unmatched junction nucleotides: 4. The CDR3 is made up of 15 amino acids. CDR3 nucleotide sequence: TGTGCCAGCAGCTTGTTCGGACAGGGGCCCTACGAGCAGTACTTC. Protein: CASSLFGQGPYEQYF.

The rearrangement joins TRBV12-5 to TRBJ1-1; 9 bases agree with TRBD1. V shed 3 bases and J 4 bases; nucleotides not matched to a gene: 6. The CDR3 covers 15 residues. CDR1 is LGHNT, CDR2 FRNRAP, per germline. DNA for the CDR3: TGTGCTAGTGGTTTAACAGGGGGCGGTGGCACTGAAGCTTTCTTT. It is translated as CASGLTGGGGTEAFF. The full variable domain, its missing parts supplied by reference TRBV12-5 and TRBJ1-1, is DARVTQTPRHKVTEMGQEVTMRCQPILGHNTVFWYRQTMMQGLELLAYFRNRAPLDDSGMPKDRFSAEMPDATLATLKIQPSEPRDSAVYFCASGLTGGGGTEAFFGQGTRLTVV.

V gene TRBV6-1 combines with J gene TRBJ2-5; 9 bases map to TRBD1. Unmatched junction bases numbered 4, after V lost 3 bases and J lost 5 bases. Germline V gives CDR1 MNHNS, CDR2 SASEGT. The CDR3 extends over 14 amino acids. CDR3 nucleotides: TGTGCCAGCAGTGATTACAGGGGGCGGGAGACCCAGTACTTC. Translation: CASSDYRGRETQYF.

The gene calls are TRBV5-1 and TRBJ2-7, with D possibly being TRBD2 (6 bases). This CDR3 is built from 14 residues. V lost 0 bases and J lost 5, with 12 bases in between. Germline-derived CDR1 and CDR2 are SGHRS and YFSETQ. CDR3 region: CASSLAAGRNEQYF. CDR3 nucleotides: TGCGCCAGCAGCTTGGCGGCGGGGCGGAACGAGCAGTACTTC.

This chain links TRBV6-2 or TRBV6-3 with TRBJ1-1; 8 bases are a match to TRBD1. The CDR3 runs to 12 residues. CDR1 and CDR2 from the germline V gene are MNHEY and SVGEGT. J gave up 12 bases and V 2 bases, and 5 bases lay outside the gene matches. The CDR3 region has the DNA TGTGCCAGCAGTTACATGGACAGGGCGCCTTTCTTT. Translation gives CASSYMDRAPFF.

The chain links TRBV27 to TRBJ2-5; 14 bases match TRBD2. The trim removed 6 bases at V and 2 bases at J, leaving 5 bases unmatched. Germline CDR1 MNHEY, CDR2 SMNVEV (reference sequence). This CDR3 spans 16 amino acids. CDR3 amino acids: CASSPGLAGEQETQYF. CDR3 nucleotides: TGTGCCAGCAGCCCGGGACTAGCGGGGGAACAAGAGACCCAGTACTTC.

The rearrangement joins TRBV6-5 to TRBJ2-7; 8 bases agree with TRBD2. Germline V gene lookup returns CDR1 MNHEY and CDR2 SVGAGI. J was trimmed by 2 bases and V by 6 bases; bases with no gene match: 9. This CDR3 contains 15 residues. The CDR3 region is CASRRYSGAPYEQYF. CDR3 in DNA: TGTGCCAGCAGGCGATATAGCGGGGCCCCCTACGAGCAGTACTTC.

The V call is TRBV7-9, the J call TRBJ1-1; D possibly corresponds to TRBD1 (6 bases). The V end was cut by 6 bases, the J end by 5 bases, with 16 bases between. This CDR3 has 14 residues. Per germline, CDR1 SEHNR and CDR2 FQNEAQ (reference sequence). The CDR3 DNA follows: TGTGCCAGCAGTCGCGCGGGGGGGCGGACTGAAGCTTTCTTT. It translates to CASSRAGGRTEAFF.

This chain uses TRBV5-8 with TRBJ2-5, with 9 nucleotides matching TRBD1. Germline CDR1 SGHTS, CDR2 YDEGEE. Trimming removed 4 bases from V and 4 bases from J; junction bases left unmatched: 5. The CDR3 covers 14 residues. CDR3 residues: CASSTGQGRETQYF. The CDR3 DNA follows: TGTGCCAGCAGCACGGGACAGGGCAGAGAGACCCAGTACTTC.

The chain is built from TRBV7-9 and TRBJ1-3; the D gene is possibly TRBD1 (5 bases). This CDR3 is 13 amino acids long. Germline CDR1 reads SEHNR; CDR2 reads FQNEAQ (reference sequence). Trimming took off 5 bases at V and 0 bases at J, with 5 bases between the two ends. The CDR3 bases are TGTGCCAGCAGCCAGGGCTCTGGAAACACCATATATTTT. Amino acids: CASSQGSGNTIYF.